This T cell receptor beta chain was identified in a study of cytomegalovirus exposure and HLA in healthy donors. Overall study context: The Caucasian-associated ancestry cluster contained more than 75% of the approximately 400 genotyped donors. Study-level points and caveats: Researchers catalogued over 150 TCR beta chains as cytomegalovirus-associated. Analyses of presence/absence relied on an assumption of roughly uniform sequencing depth across donors.

Per germline, CDR1 MNHEY and CDR2 SMNVEV (reference sequence). V was cut by 7 bases and J by 4 bases, with 14 bases left in between. The CDR3 contains 14 residues. 13 Jbeta primers and 60 Vbeta primers were used for the PCR. Using immunoSEQ multiplex PCR, the repertoire was profiled, and TCRdb retains in-frame clones only, with some absent. This sample yields some 190,000 clones, of which about 88% are seen a single time; approximately 1.7% belongs to the top ten. To note about this clone: Its antigen is undetermined.

Source material: PBMCs. The chain combines TRBV27 with TRBJ1-3, with D hard to call. This clonotype was obtained from a woman aged 18 to 35 in good health and CMV-seronegative. The CDR3 here is CASTSLSRGNTIYF. The CDR3, as DNA: TGTGCCAGCACCTCCCTCTCCAGGGGAAACACCATATATTTT.